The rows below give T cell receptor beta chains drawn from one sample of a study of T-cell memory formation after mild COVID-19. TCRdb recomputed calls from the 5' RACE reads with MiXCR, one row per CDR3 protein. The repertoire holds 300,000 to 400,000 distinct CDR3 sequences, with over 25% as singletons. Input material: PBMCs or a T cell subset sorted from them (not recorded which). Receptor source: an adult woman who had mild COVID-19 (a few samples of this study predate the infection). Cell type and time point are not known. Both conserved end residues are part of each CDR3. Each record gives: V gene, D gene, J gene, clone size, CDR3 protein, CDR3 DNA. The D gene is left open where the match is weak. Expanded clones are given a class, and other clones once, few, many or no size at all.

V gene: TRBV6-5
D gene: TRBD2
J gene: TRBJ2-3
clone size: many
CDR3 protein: CASSRGLAGSTDTQYF
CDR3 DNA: TGTGCCAGCAGCCGCGGACTAGCGGGGAGCACAGATACGCAGTATTTT

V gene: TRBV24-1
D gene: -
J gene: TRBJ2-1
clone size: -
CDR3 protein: CATLDSRYNEQFF
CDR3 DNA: TGTGCCACTCTCGACAGCCGCTACAATGAGCAGTTCTTC

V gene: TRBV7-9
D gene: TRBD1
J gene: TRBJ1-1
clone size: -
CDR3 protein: CASSGDSNEAFF
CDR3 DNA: TGTGCCAGCAGCGGGGACAGCAATGAAGCTTTCTTT

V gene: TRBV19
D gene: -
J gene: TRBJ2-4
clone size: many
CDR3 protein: CASSMAGARLAKNIQYF
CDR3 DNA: TGTGCCAGTAGTATGGCAGGGGCGCGGCTAGCCAAAAACATTCAGTACTTC

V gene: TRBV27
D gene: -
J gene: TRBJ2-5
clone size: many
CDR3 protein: CASSLSFQGYQETQYF
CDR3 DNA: TGTGCCAGCAGTTTATCATTCCAGGGCTACCAAGAGACCCAGTACTTC

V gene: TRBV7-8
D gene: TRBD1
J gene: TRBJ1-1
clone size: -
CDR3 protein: CASLPGGTGLGEAFF
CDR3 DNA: TGTGCCAGCCTCCCAGGGGGGACAGGGTTGGGGGAAGCTTTCTTT

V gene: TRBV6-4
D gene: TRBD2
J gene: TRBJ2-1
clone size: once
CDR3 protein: CASSDASGGRDEQFF
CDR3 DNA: TGTGCCAGCAGTGATGCTAGCGGGGGTCGGGATGAGCAGTTCTTC

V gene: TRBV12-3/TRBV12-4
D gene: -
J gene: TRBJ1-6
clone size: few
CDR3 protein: CASSLAAGGYSPLHF
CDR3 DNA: TGTGCCAGCAGTTTAGCGGCGGGGGGGTATTCACCCCTCCACTTT

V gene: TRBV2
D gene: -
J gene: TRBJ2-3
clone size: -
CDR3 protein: CASSDRSFTDTQYF
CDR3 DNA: TGTGCCAGCAGTGACAGGTCCTTCACAGATACGCAGTATTTT

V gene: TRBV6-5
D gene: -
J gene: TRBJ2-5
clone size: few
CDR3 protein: CASSYSTVEQETQYF
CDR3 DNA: TGTGCCAGCAGTTACTCGACAGTAGAACAAGAGACCCAGTACTTC

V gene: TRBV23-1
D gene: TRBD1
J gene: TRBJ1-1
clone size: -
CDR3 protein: CASSPTQGGGTEAFF
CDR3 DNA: TGCGCCAGCAGTCCCACTCAGGGGGGCGGCACTGAAGCTTTCTTT

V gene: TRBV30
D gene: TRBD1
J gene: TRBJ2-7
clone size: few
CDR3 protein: CAWRVTGANSYEQYF
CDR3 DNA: TGTGCCTGGAGGGTTACAGGGGCGAACTCCTACGAGCAGTACTTC

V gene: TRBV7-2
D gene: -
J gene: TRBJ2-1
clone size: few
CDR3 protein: CASSNYANEQFF
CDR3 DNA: TGTGCCAGCAGCAACTACGCCAATGAGCAGTTCTTC

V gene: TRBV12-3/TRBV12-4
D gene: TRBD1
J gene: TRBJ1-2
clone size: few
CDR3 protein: CASAFRRTGLDGYTF
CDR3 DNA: TGTGCCAGCGCCTTTCGGCGGACAGGGCTTGATGGCTACACCTTC

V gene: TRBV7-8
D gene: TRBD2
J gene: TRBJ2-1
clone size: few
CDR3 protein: CASSPSGVLRASGTYNEQFF
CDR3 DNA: TGTGCCAGCAGCCCCTCGGGGGTATTGAGGGCTAGCGGGACCTACAATGAGCAGTTCTTC

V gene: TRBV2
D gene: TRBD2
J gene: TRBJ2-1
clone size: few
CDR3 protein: CASRAGTMYNEQFF
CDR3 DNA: TGTGCCAGCAGGGCCGGGACTATGTACAATGAGCAGTTCTTC

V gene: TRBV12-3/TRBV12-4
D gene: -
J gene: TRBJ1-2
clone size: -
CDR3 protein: CASSGRQVNYGYTF
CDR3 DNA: TGTGCCAGCAGCGGGAGACAGGTTAACTATGGCTACACCTTC

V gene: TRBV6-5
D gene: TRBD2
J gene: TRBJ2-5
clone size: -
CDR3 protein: CASSTQGLVGETQYF
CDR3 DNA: TGTGCCAGCAGTACCCAGGGACTAGTCGGAGAGACCCAGTACTTC

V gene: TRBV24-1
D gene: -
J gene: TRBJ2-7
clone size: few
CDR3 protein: CATSSTGSYEQYF
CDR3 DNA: TGTGCCACCAGTTCCACAGGCTCCTACGAGCAGTACTTC

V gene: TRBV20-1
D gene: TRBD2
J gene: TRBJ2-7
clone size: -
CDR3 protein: CSARPLAGAHPYEQYF
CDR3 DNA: TGCAGTGCTAGACCCCTAGCGGGGGCCCACCCCTACGAGCAGTACTTC

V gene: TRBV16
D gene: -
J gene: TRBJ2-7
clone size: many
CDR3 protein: CASSQSLTMTDYEQYF
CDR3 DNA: TGTGCCAGCAGCCAATCTTTGACTATGACGGACTACGAGCAGTACTTC

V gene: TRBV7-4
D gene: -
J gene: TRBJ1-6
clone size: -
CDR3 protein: CASSLVRSEDHSPLHF
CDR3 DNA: TGTGCCAGCAGCTTAGTACGGTCAGAGGACCACTCACCCCTCCACTTT

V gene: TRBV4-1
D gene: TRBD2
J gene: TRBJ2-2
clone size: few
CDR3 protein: CASSQLTSGGPRTGELFF
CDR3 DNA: TGCGCCAGCAGCCAACTGACTAGCGGGGGGCCTCGCACCGGGGAGCTGTTTTTT

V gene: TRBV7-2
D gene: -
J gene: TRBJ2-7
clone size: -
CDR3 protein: CASSLGITSYEQYF
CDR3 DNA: TGTGCCAGCAGCTTAGGGATTACCTCCTACGAGCAGTACTTC

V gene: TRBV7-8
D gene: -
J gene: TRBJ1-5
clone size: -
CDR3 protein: CASSGGVTQPQHF
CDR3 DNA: TGTGCCAGCAGTGGAGGGGTTACTCAGCCCCAGCATTTT

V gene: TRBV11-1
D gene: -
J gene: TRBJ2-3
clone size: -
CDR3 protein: CASSHTSRTDTQYF
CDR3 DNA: TGTGCCAGCAGCCATACGTCCCGCACAGATACGCAGTATTTT

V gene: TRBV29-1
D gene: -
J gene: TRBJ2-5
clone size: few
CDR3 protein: CSVAGQTETQYF
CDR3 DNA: TGCAGCGTGGCGGGACAGACAGAGACCCAGTACTTC

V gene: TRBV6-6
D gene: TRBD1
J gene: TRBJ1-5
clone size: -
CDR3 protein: CASSSSDRGSNQPQHF
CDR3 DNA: TGTGCCAGCAGTTCCTCCGACAGGGGAAGCAATCAGCCCCAGCATTTT

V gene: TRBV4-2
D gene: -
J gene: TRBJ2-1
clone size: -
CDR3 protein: CASSQNELPGDEQFF
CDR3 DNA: TGTGCCAGCAGCCAAAACGAGCTCCCTGGGGATGAGCAGTTCTTC

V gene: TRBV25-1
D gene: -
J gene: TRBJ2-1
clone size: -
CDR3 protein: CASSAPTLSSYNEQFF
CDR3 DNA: TGTGCCAGCAGTGCCCCGACTTTGAGCTCCTACAATGAGCAGTTCTTC

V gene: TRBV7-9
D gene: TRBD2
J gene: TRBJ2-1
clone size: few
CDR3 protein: CASSPITSGRPNEQFF
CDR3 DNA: TGTGCCAGCAGCCCCATAACTAGCGGGAGGCCTAATGAGCAGTTCTTC

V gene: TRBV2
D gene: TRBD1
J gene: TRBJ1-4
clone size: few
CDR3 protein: CASRRDRTNEKLFF
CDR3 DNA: TGTGCCAGCAGGAGGGACAGAACTAATGAAAAACTGTTTTTT

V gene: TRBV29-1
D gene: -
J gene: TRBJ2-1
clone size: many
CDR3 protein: CSVASGTVDEQFF
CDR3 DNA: TGCAGCGTAGCAAGCGGGACAGTCGATGAGCAGTTCTTC

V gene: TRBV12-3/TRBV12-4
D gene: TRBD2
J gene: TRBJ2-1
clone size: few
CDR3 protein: CASRGLAGGRSSYNEQFF
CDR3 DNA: TGTGCCAGCAGAGGCCTAGCGGGGGGGCGCAGCTCCTACAATGAGCAGTTCTTC

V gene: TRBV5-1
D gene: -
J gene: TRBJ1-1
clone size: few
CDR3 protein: CASRFAQMNTEAFF
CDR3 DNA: TGCGCCAGCCGCTTTGCGCAAATGAACACTGAAGCTTTCTTT

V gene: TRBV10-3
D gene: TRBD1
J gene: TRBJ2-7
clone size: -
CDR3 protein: CAIRTGGSDEQYF
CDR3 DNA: TGTGCCATCAGGACAGGGGGATCCGACGAGCAGTACTTC

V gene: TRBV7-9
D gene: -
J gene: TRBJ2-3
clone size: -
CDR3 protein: CASSLGEPQYF
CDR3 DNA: TGTGCCAGCAGCTTAGGTGAACCGCAGTATTTT

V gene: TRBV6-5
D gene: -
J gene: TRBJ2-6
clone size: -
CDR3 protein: CASSYSYEPGANVLTF
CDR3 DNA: TGTGCCAGCAGTTACTCCTACGAACCTGGGGCCAACGTCCTGACTTTC

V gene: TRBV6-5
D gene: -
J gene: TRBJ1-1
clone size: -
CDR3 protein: CASRFDANTEAFF
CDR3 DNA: TGTGCCAGCAGGTTCGACGCAAACACTGAAGCTTTCTTT

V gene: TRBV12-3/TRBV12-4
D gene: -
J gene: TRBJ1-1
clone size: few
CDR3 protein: CASTEPRGNTEAFF
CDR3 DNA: TGTGCCAGCACCGAACCTCGGGGGAACACTGAAGCTTTCTTT

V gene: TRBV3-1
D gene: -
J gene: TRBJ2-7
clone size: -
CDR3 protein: CASSQDSLWGYEQYF
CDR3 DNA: TGTGCCAGCAGCCAAGATTCGTTATGGGGATACGAGCAGTACTTC

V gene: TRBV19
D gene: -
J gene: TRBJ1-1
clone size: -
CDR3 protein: CASSIPGAKVNTEAFF
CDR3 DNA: TGTGCCAGTAGTATTCCAGGGGCTAAGGTGAACACTGAAGCTTTCTTT

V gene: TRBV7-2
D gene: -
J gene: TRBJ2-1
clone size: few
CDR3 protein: CASSPLGGATSYNEQFF
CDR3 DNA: TGTGCCAGCAGCCCGCTAGGGGGAGCGACGTCCTACAATGAGCAGTTCTTC

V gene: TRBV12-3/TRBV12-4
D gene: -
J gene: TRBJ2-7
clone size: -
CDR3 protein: CASSNRYSSEQYF
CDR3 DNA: TGTGCCAGCAGTAACCGCTACTCTAGTGAGCAGTACTTC

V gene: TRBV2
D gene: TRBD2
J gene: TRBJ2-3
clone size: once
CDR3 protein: CASSELLLAGTDTQYF
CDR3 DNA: TGTGCCAGCAGTGAACTATTACTAGCGGGCACAGATACGCAGTATTTT

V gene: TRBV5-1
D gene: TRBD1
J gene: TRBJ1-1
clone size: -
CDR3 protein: CASSSRRFDRVRTEAFF
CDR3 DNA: TGCGCCAGCAGCTCTCGTCGATTTGACAGGGTCAGAACTGAAGCTTTCTTT

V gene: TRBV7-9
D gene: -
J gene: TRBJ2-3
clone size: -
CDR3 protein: CASSLVPQTTDTQYF
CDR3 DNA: TGTGCCAGCAGCTTAGTCCCGCAGACCACAGATACGCAGTATTTT

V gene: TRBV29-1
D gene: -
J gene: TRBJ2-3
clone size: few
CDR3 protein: CSAPGGAAGTDTQYF
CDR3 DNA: TGCAGCGCCCCCGGGGGTGCGGCGGGCACAGATACGCAGTATTTT

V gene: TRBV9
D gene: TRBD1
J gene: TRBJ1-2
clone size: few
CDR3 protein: CASSQGDRDYGYTF
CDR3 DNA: TGTGCCAGCAGCCAGGGGGACCGAGACTATGGCTACACCTTC

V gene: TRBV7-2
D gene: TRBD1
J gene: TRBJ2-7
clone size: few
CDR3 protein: CASSRDSAAYEQYF
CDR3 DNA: TGTGCCAGCAGCCGGGACAGTGCCGCCTACGAGCAGTACTTC

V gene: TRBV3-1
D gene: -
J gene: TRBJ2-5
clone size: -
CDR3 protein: CASSQDGQGIGETQYF
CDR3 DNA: TGTGCCAGCAGCCAAGATGGGCAGGGCATAGGGGAGACCCAGTACTTC

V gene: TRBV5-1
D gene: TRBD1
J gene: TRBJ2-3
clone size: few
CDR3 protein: CASSEGATDTQYF
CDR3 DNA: TGCGCCAGCAGCGAGGGGGCCACAGATACGCAGTATTTT

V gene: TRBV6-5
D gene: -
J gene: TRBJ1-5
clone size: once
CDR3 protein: CASSSSSRGWDQPQHF
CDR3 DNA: TGTGCCAGCAGTTCGAGCTCAAGGGGTTGGGATCAGCCCCAGCATTTT

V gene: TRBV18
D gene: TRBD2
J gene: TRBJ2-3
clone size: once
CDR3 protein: CASSPGPSGGSTDTQYF
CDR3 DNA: TGTGCCAGCTCACCAGGCCCCAGCGGGGGGAGCACAGATACGCAGTATTTT

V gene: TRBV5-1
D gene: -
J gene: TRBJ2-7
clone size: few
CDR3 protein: CASSLRGTAYEQYF
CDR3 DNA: TGCGCCAGCAGCCTTCGAGGCACAGCCTACGAGCAGTACTTC

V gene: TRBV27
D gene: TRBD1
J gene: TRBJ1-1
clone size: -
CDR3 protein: CASRETGVGTEAFF
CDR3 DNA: TGTGCCAGCAGAGAGACAGGGGTGGGCACTGAAGCTTTCTTT

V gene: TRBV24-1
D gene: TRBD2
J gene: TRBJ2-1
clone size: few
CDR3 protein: CATSDWTSGGNNEQFF
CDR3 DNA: TGTGCCACCAGTGACTGGACTAGCGGGGGGAATAATGAGCAGTTCTTC

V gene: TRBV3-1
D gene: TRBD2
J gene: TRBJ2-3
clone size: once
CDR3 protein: CASRPSGGVDTQYF
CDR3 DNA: TGTGCCAGCAGACCCTCGGGAGGCGTGGATACGCAGTATTTT

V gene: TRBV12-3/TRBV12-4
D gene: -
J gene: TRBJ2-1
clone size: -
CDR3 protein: CASTRRGVEQFF
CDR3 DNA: TGTGCCAGCACCCGAAGGGGTGTTGAGCAGTTCTTC